These T cell receptor beta chains were read from a single sample in a study of blood T cells in healthy people across ages. MiXCR was run by TCRdb on the 5' RACE reads, yielding one entry per CDR3 protein. Of about 1,400,000 distinct CDR3 sequences listed, around two fifths are singletons. Sequencing was carried out using blood. The receptors come from a woman under 30 in good health. The CDR3 runs from the conserved cysteine through the conserved F or W. D genes are given only for firm matches. Clone size is given for some rows only: seen once, a few or many times, or a class if the clone is expanded.

clone_size	v_call	d_call	j_call	cdr3_aa	cdr3_nt
NA	TRBV12-3/TRBV12-4	TRBD1	TRBJ1-2	CASSRDSGALSYTF	TGTGCCAGCAGTCGGGACAGTGGGGCCTTGAGCTACACCTTC
once	TRBV20-1	NA	TRBJ1-2	CSARELTDINYGYTF	TGCAGTGCTAGAGAGCTGACAGACATTAACTATGGCTACACCTTC
NA	TRBV20-1	NA	TRBJ2-1	CSASEPGGIGEQFF	TGCAGTGCTAGTGAGCCAGGTGGGATTGGCGAGCAGTTCTTC
few	TRBV27	NA	TRBJ2-3	CASSFDRSTDTQYF	TGTGCCAGCAGTTTTGATCGGAGCACAGATACGCAGTATTTT
NA	TRBV20-1	TRBD1	TRBJ2-1	CSASGQATSYNEQFF	TGCAGTGCTAGTGGACAGGCCACCTCCTACAATGAGCAGTTCTTC
NA	TRBV21-1	NA	TRBJ2-1	CASSPVSGGEPAEQFF	TGTGCCAGCAGCCCCGTTTCGGGCGGGGAACCGGCCGAGCAGTTCTTC
NA	TRBV14	NA	TRBJ2-5	CVSSQDLGREETQYF	TGTGTCAGCAGCCAAGATCTCGGCAGAGAGGAGACCCAGTACTTC
many	TRBV10-3	NA	TRBJ1-5	CAISQSGQQPQHF	TGTGCCATCAGCCAGTCGGGTCAGCAGCCCCAGCATTTT
few	TRBV6-5	TRBD1	TRBJ2-4	CASSYSGQELQYF	TGTGCCAGCAGTTATTCTGGACAGGAGCTTCAGTACTTC
NA	TRBV2	NA	TRBJ2-3	CASSEVGLTDTQYF	TGTGCCAGCAGTGAGGTTGGTCTCACAGATACGCAGTATTTT
NA	TRBV2	TRBD2	TRBJ2-6	CTSSEGGGSGANVLTF	TGTACCAGCAGTGAAGGCGGGGGCTCTGGGGCCAACGTCCTGACTTTC
NA	TRBV5-1	TRBD2	TRBJ2-4	CASSLSGGGSKNIQYF	TGCGCCAGCAGCTTGAGCGGGGGGGGAAGCAAAAACATTCAGTACTTC
NA	TRBV9	TRBD2	TRBJ2-5	CASSVEGTSEGTQYF	TGTGCCAGCAGCGTAGAGGGGACTAGCGAAGGAACCCAGTACTTC
NA	TRBV7-2	NA	TRBJ1-1	CASNLVAGEAFF	TGTGCCAGCAACTTAGTGGCGGGTGAAGCTTTCTTT
NA	TRBV6-2/TRBV6-3	TRBD2	TRBJ2-3	CASRSSGGATDTQYF	TGTGCCAGCAGGTCTAGCGGGGGAGCCACAGATACGCAGTATTTT
few	TRBV6-5	NA	TRBJ2-7	CASSSSGLGSYEQYF	TGTGCCAGCAGTTCCTCAGGGTTGGGATCCTACGAGCAGTACTTC
few	TRBV20-1	NA	TRBJ1-1	CSARVPGGTEAFF	TGCAGTGCTAGAGTGCCCGGGGGGACTGAAGCTTTCTTT
NA	TRBV4-1	TRBD2	TRBJ2-7	CASSQVLANYNEQYF	TGCGCCAGCAGCCAAGTACTAGCGAATTACAATGAGCAGTACTTC
few	TRBV27	NA	TRBJ2-1	CASSLTHYNEQFF	TGTGCCAGCAGTTTAACTCATTACAATGAGCAGTTCTTC
few	TRBV7-2	NA	TRBJ2-5	CASSLSQGSRQGTQYF	TGTGCCAGCAGCTTAAGTCAGGGCAGCCGCCAAGGGACCCAGTACTTC
few	TRBV7-2	TRBD2	TRBJ2-7	CASSFTSGGAYEQYF	TGTGCCAGCAGCTTTACTAGCGGGGGGGCTTACGAGCAGTACTTC
NA	TRBV6-2/TRBV6-3	TRBD2	TRBJ2-7	CASSHAASGSYEQYF	TGTGCCAGCAGCCACGCGGCTAGCGGGAGCTACGAGCAGTACTTC
many	TRBV28	NA	TRBJ2-7	CASSFGSTEQYF	TGTGCCAGCAGTTTTGGCTCGACCGAGCAGTACTTC
NA	TRBV20-1	TRBD1	TRBJ1-5	CSATTGGGNQPQHF	TGCAGTGCAACGACAGGGGGCGGCAATCAGCCCCAGCATTTT
NA	TRBV29-1	NA	TRBJ2-1	CSVVRGGPETQFF	TGCAGCGTTGTGAGGGGTGGTCCAGAGACCCAGTTCTTC
NA	TRBV3-1	TRBD1	TRBJ1-6	CASSRLDRTNSPLHF	TGTGCCAGCAGCCGCCTGGACAGGACTAATTCACCCCTCCACTTT
NA	TRBV2	NA	TRBJ2-7	CASSEQVASPYEQYF	TGTGCCAGCAGTGAGCAGGTCGCCAGCCCCTACGAGCAGTACTTC